What follows is one T cell receptor beta chain and its context. Its antigen is as yet unknown. This sample is drawn from a study of cytotoxic CD8 clonotypes in ibrutinib-treated CLL. Study-wide background: With a range of 6 to 36, the median treatment time before response samples were taken was over 9 months. Study conclusions and caveats: The clonality rise at ibrutinib response reflected private clonotype expansion.

Trimming took 0 bases from V and 1 from J, leaving 5 bases between them. The CDR3 sequence is 14 residues long. Germline-derived CDR1 and CDR2 are SGHNT and YYREEE (reference sequence). Here immunoSEQ multiplex PCR was the method, and the copy in TCRdb shows in-frame clones only, minus some. The repertoire holds over 200,000 clones, roughly 77% seen once, with over 5.5% in the top ten. The chain links TRBV5-4 to TRBJ2-1, with D uncertain. Specimen: PBMCs, collected after 12 months of ibrutinib treatment. The clonotype comes from a human donor with chronic lymphocytic leukemia. The CDR3 here is CASSLVDSYNEQFF. Written as DNA, the CDR3 is TGTGCCAGCAGCTTGGTGGATTCCTACAATGAGCAGTTCTTC.